The clone carrying this T cell receptor beta chain was recorded a few times. Its antigen is not identified. Per the germline V gene, CDR1 is MNHNY and CDR2 is SVGAGI (reference sequence). CDR3 length: 14 residues. J lost 2 bases, V lost 2 bases, and 0 bases had no gene match. Primers targeted 54 TRBV and 13 TRBJ segments. Profiled with immunoSEQ multiplex PCR; TCRdb holds only in-frame clones, not every one. This sample has roughly 120,000 clones; around 92% occur once, and the top ten carry 0.25% to 0.3%. The sample originates from a study of T cell repertoires and HLA-DP antigens. Study-level background: CD4+ T cells were cocultured with HeLa cells expressing HLA-DP. DNA input averaged 218.4 ng in sorted CD137+CD4+ and about 1,300 ng in pre-culture CD4+. Study results and limitations: No separate analysis of naive versus memory CD4+ cells was done.

This chain links TRBV6-6 with TRBJ2-7; 10 nucleotides agree with TRBD1. The sample consisted of CD4+ T cells from PBMCs. The receptor was isolated from a woman aged 18-29 years in good health and CMV-seronegative. DNA of the CDR3: TGTGCCAGCAGTTACGGGACAGGGGCCTACGAGCAGTACGTC. Translated, it gives CASSYGTGAYEQYV.